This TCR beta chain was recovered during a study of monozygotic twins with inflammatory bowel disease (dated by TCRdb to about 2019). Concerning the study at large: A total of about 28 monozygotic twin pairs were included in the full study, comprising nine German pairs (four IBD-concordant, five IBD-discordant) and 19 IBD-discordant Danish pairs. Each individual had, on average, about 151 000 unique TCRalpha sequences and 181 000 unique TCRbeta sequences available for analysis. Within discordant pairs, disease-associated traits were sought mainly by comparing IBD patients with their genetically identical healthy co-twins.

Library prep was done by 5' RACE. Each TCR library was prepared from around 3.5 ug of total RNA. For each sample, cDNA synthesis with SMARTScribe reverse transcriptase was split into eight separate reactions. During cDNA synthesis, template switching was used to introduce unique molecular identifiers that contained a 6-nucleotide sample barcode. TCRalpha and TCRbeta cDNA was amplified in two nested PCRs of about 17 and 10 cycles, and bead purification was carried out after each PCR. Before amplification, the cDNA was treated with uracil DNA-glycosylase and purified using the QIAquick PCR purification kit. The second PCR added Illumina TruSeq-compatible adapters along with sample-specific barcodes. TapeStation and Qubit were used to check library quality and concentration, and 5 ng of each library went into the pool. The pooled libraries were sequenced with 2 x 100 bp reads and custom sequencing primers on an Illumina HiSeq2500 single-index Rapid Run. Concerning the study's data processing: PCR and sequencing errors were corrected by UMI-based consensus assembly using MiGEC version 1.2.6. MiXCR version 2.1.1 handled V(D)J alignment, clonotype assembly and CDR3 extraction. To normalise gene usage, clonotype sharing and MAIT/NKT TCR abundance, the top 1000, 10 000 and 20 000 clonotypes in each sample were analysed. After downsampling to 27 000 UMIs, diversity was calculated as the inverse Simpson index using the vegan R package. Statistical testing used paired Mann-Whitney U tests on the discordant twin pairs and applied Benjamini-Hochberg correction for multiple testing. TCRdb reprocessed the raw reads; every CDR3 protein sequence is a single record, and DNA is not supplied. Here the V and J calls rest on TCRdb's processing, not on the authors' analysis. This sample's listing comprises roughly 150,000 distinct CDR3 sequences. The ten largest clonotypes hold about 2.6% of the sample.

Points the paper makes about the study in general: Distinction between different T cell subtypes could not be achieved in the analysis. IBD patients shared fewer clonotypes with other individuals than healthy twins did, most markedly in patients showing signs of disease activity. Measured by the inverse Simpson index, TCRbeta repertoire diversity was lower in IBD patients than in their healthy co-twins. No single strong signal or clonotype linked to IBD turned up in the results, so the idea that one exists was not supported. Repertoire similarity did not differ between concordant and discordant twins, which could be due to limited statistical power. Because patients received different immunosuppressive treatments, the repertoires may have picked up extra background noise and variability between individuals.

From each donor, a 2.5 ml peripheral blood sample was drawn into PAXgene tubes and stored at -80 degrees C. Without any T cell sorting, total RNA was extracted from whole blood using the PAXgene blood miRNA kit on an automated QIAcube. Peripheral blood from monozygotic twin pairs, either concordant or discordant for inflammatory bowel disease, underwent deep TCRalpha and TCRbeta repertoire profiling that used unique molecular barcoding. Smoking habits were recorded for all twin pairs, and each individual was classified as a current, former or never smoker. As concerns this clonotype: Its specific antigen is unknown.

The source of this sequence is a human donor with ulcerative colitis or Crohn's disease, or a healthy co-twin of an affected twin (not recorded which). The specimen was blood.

Here the CDR3 is given as CASSEGKSYGYTF. The V gene is TRBV6-1 and the J gene is TRBJ1-2. Counted from cysteine to phenylalanine, this CDR3 has 13 amino acids. There is no recorded DNA. From a lookup of the germline V gene, CDR1 and CDR2 are MNHNS and SASEGT.